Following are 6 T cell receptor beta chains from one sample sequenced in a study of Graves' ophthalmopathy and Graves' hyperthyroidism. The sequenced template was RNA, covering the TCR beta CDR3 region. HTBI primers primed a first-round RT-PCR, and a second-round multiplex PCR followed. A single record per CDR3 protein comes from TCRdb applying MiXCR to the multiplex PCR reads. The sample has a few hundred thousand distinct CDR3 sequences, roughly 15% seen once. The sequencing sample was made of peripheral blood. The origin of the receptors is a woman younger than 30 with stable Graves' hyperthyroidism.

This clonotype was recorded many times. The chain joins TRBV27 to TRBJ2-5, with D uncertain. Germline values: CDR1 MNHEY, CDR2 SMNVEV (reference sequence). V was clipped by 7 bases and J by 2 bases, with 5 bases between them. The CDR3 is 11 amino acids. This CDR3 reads CASIHQETQYF. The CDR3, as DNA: TGTGCCAGCATTCATCAAGAGACCCAGTACTTC.

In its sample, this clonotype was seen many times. CDR3 sequence (DNA): TGTGCCAGCAGTTTTGGGGGACGTTTGAACACTGAAGCTTTCTTT. Translating gives CASSFGGRLNTEAFF. The chain joins TRBV12-3 or TRBV12-4 to TRBJ1-1, with D perhaps TRBD1 (5 bases). The V gene lost 3 bases and the J gene lost 0 bases, with 11 bases spanning the gap. The CDR3 has 15 amino acids.

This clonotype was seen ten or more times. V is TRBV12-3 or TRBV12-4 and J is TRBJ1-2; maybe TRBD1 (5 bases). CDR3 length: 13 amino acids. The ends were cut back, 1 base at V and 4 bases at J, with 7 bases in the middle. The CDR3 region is CASSLGTTYGYTF. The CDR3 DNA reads TGTGCCAGCAGTTTAGGGACAACCTATGGCTACACCTTC.

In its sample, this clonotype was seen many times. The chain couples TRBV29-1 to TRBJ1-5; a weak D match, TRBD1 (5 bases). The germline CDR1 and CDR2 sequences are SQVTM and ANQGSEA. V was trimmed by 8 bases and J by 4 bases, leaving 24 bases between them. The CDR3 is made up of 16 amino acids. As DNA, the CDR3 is TGCAGCCCCACCGGGGGGGTGGGATTAGGAAATCAGCCCCAGCATTTT. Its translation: CSPTGGVGLGNQPQHF.

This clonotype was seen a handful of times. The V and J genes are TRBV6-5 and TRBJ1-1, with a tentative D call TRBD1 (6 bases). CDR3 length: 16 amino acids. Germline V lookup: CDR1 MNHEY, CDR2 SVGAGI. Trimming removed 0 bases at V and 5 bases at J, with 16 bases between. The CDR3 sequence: CASSYSSSRGKTEAFF. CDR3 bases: TGTGCCAGCAGTTACTCGAGTAGCAGGGGAAAAACTGAAGCTTTCTTT.

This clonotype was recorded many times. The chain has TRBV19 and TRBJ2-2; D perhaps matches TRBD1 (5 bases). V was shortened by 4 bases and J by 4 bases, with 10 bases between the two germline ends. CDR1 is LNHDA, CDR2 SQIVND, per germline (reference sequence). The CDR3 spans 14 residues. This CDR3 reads CASSTQGVTGELFF. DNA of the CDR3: TGTGCCAGTAGTACCCAAGGGGTCACCGGGGAGCTGTTTTTT. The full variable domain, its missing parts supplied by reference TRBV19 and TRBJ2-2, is DGGITQSPKYLFRKEGQNVTLSCEQNLNHDAMYWYRQDPGQGLRLIYYSQIVNDFQKGDIAEGYSVSREKKESFPLTVTSAQKNPTAFYLCASSTQGVTGELFFGEGSRLTVL.